The 32 T cell receptor beta chains in this list originate from one sample, sequenced in a study of blood T cell repertoires in COVID-19. The assay was immunoSEQ multiplex PCR, and TCRdb's table has in-frame clones only and misses some. The profile covers approximately 300,000 clones, with more than 75% appearing a single time and over 9.5% taken by the ten largest. The sequenced material came from PBMCs or T cells enriched from blood (not recorded which). All receptors come from a woman aged 18 to 35 who had recovered from COVID-19.

The genes are TRBV2 and TRBJ1-5; D is unresolved. V lost 1 base and J 1 base, leaving 8 bases between the germline ends. CDR3 length: 15 amino acids. Germline V lookup: CDR1 SNHLY, CDR2 FYNNEI. The CDR3 loop reads CASSEDSVSNQPQHF. As DNA, the CDR3 is TGTGCCAGCAGTGAAGACAGTGTAAGCAATCAGCCCCAGCATTTT.

V and J are TRBV12-5 and TRBJ1-4; TRBD1 agrees at 7 bases. The germline V gene encodes CDR1 LGHNT and CDR2 FRNRAP. The CDR3 is 14 amino acids. Trimming removed 6 bases from V and 3 bases from J; junction bases left unmatched: 4. CDR3 sequence reads: CASGRGQPNEKLFF. For the CDR3, the DNA is TGTGCTAGTGGCCGGGGACAGCCTAATGAAAAACTGTTTTTT. Full variable domain (rest looked up from reference TRBV12-5 and TRBJ1-4): DARVTQTPRHKVTEMGQEVTMRCQPILGHNTVFWYRQTMMQGLELLAYFRNRAPLDDSGMPKDRFSAEMPDATLATLKIQPSEPRDSAVYFCASGRGQPNEKLFFGSGTQLSVL.

This chain links TRBV2 with TRBJ1-3; TRBD1 agrees at 7 bases. This CDR3 spans 15 amino acids. Germline V gene lookup returns CDR1 SNHLY and CDR2 FYNNEI. V was clipped by 6 bases and J by 0 bases; unmatched bases: 5. CDR3 in amino acids: CASRAGTASGNTIYF. CDR3 nucleotides: TGTGCCAGCAGAGCCGGGACAGCCTCTGGAAACACCATATATTTT. Based on the CDR3 plus reference TRBV2 and TRBJ1-3, the full variable domain is EPEVTQTPSHQVTQMGQEVILRCVPISNHLYFYWYRQILGQKVEFLVSFYNNEISEKSEIFDDQFSVERPDGSNFTLKIRSTKLEDSAMYFCASRAGTASGNTIYFGEGSWLTVV.

The V gene is TRBV3-1 (or the pseudogene TRBV3-2), the J gene TRBJ2-3, with TRBD2 identical over 12 bases. The germline gives CDR1 LGHDT, CDR2 YNNKEL (reference sequence). This CDR3 has 15 residues. J lost 3 bases, V lost 4 bases, and 2 bases had no gene match. The CDR3 DNA follows: TGTGCCAGCAGCCGACTAGCGGGGGCTACAGATACGCAGTATTTT. This gives the protein CASSRLAGATDTQYF.

This chain uses TRBV7-9 with TRBJ2-7; possibly TRBD1 for D (5 bases). The V gene's germline CDR1 is SEHNR and CDR2 FQNEAQ (reference sequence). V was clipped by 0 bases and J by 0 bases, with 12 bases between them. This CDR3 contains 16 residues. The CDR3 nucleotides read TGTGCCAGCAGCTTAGCGTCAGGGTCCCCCTCCTACGAGCAGTACTTC. It is translated as CASSLASGSPSYEQYF.

The V call is TRBV10-3, the J call TRBJ1-2; possible D gene TRBD1, 6 bases. Germline V lookup: CDR1 ENHRY, CDR2 SYGVKD. The CDR3 is made up of 18 amino acids. Trimming cost V 10 bases and J 3 bases, with 30 bases left between them. The CDR3 loop is CATTSEVGSLQGYYGYTF. CDR3 sequence (DNA): TGTGCCACCACCTCCGAGGTGGGGTCACTCCAGGGGTACTATGGCTACACCTTC.

The chain uses TRBV7-9 and TRBJ2-1; TRBD2 aligns across 12 bases. With V trimmed by 5 bases and J by 5 bases, 10 bases remained unmatched. Germline V CDR1 and CDR2: SEHNR, FQNEAQ (reference sequence). This CDR3 spans 17 amino acids. The CDR3 DNA sequence: TGTGCCAGCAGCCTTAGACTAGCGGGAGTGGGGGACAATGAGCAGTTCTTC. Translated: CASSLRLAGVGDNEQFF.

This clone was seen a few times. The chain has TRBV28 and TRBJ1-4; no clear D gene. The V gene's germline CDR1 is MDHEN and CDR2 SYDVKM. The CDR3 spans 14 residues. Trimming shortened V by 6 bases and J by 0 bases, and 8 bases separated the two germline ends. CDR3 coding DNA: TGTGCCAGCAGGTACCAGGCAACTAATGAAAAACTGTTTTTT. It encodes CASRYQATNEKLFF.

This clone was seen a single time. CDR3 DNA: TGTGCCAGCAGCCCTTTGACTAGCGGGGGATATTACAATGAGCAGTTCTTC. It codes for CASSPLTSGGYYNEQFF. V and J are TRBV7-3 and TRBJ2-1; 12 bases fit TRBD2. In germline, CDR1 is SGHTA, CDR2 FQGTGA. This CDR3 has 17 amino acids. Trimming cost V 5 bases and J 4 bases; bases outside gene matches: 9. The entire variable domain, with the rest obtained from reference TRBV7-3 and TRBJ2-1, is as follows: GAGVSQTPSNKVTEKGKYVELRCDPISGHTALYWYRQSLGQGPEFLIYFQGTGAADDSGLPNDRFFAVRPEGSVSTLKIQRTERGDSAVYLCASSPLTSGGYYNEQFFGPGTRLTVL.

The V call is TRBV19, the J call TRBJ2-2, with D unresolved. The CDR3 loop spans 12 amino acids. Germline V CDR1 and CDR2: LNHDA, SQIVND (reference sequence). V was pared by 6 bases and J by 7 bases, with 9 bases between. This CDR3 reads CASRRSDGELFF. The CDR3 DNA is TGTGCCAGTAGGCGGTCGGACGGGGAGCTGTTTTTT.

The chain has TRBV6-5 and TRBJ2-7, with TRBD1 matching over 10 bases. There are 13 residues in the CDR3. Germline values: CDR1 MNHEY, CDR2 SVGAGI. Germline trimming cut 8 bases from V and 3 bases from J; bases unmatched to any gene: 4. CDR3 loop: CASGQGDLYEQYF. CDR3 DNA sequence: TGTGCCAGCGGACAGGGGGATCTCTACGAGCAGTACTTC.

V is TRBV15 and J is TRBJ2-5; 13 bases fit TRBD2. Germline V gene data show CDR1 as LNHNV and CDR2 as YYDKDF (reference sequence). The CDR3 is made up of 16 amino acids. J was trimmed by 2 bases and V by 3 bases; bases with no gene match: 3. The CDR3 sequence: CATSSPGLAGQETQYF. DNA for the CDR3: TGTGCCACCAGCAGCCCGGGACTAGCGGGACAAGAGACCCAGTACTTC.

The chain recombines TRBV5-5 with TRBJ2-3; D is perhaps TRBD2 (7 bases). The CDR3 length is 16 residues. Germline CDR1 is SGHKS and CDR2 is YYEKEE (reference sequence). Trimming cost V 2 bases and J 6 bases, with 19 bases left between them. CDR3 DNA sequence: TGTGCCAGCAGCTTTACCGGGGGGCCTCAATTGGATACGCAGTATTTT. Translating gives CASSFTGGPQLDTQYF.

This clone was counted a single time. J is TRBJ2-5 and V is TRBV3-1 (or the pseudogene TRBV3-2), with D possibly being TRBD2 (6 bases). With 1 base removed from V and 4 bases from J, the gap between germline ends came to 25 bases. The CDR3 loop spans 19 amino acids. CDR1 and CDR2 from the germline V gene are LGHDT and YNNKEL (reference sequence). The CDR3 DNA follows: TGTGCCAGCAGCCAAGCAGGGATTCGGTTCGGGAGCCCCCGAGAGACCCAGTACTTC. It is translated as CASSQAGIRFGSPRETQYF.

In nucleotides, the CDR3 is TGTGCCTGTGACAGCCCCTACAATGAGCAGTTCTTC. It translates to CACDSPYNEQFF. This chain links TRBV30 with TRBJ2-1, with a tentative D call TRBD1 (5 bases). Looked up from germline, CDR1 is GTSNPN and CDR2 is SVGIG (reference sequence). This CDR3 comprises 12 residues. Trimming left V 6 bases short and J 2 bases short, with 8 bases between. Variable domain in full (rest from reference TRBV30 and TRBJ2-1): SQTIHQWPATLVQPVGSPLSLECTVEGTSNPNLYWYRQAAGRGLQLLFYSVGIGQISSEVPQNLSASRPQDRQFILSSKKLLLSDSGFYLCACDSPYNEQFFGPGTRLTVL.

The chain uses TRBV19 and TRBJ1-4, with D uncertain. V gave up 4 bases and J gave up 7 bases, with 13 bases separating them. Germline assignment: CDR1 LNHDA and CDR2 SQIVND (reference sequence). The CDR3 contains 14 residues. CDR3 coding DNA: TGTGCCAGTAGTAGAAGGGCCCGGGGTGAAAAACTGTTTTTT. Amino acid sequence: CASSRRARGEKLFF.

CDR3: CASRSPDRGAYEQYF. The CDR3 DNA sequence: TGTGCCAGCAGGAGCCCGGACAGGGGGGCCTACGAGCAGTACTTC. The chain has TRBV6-5 and TRBJ2-7; 10 bases align to TRBD1. The germline V gene has CDR1 MNHEY and CDR2 SVGAGI. The trim removed 6 bases at V and 2 bases at J, leaving 7 bases unmatched. The length of the CDR3 is 15 residues.

The chain is built from TRBV7-6 and TRBJ2-5, with TRBD2 matching over 10 bases. The CDR3 is made up of 17 amino acids. CDR1 is SGHVS, CDR2 FNYEAQ, per germline. Trimming cost V 5 bases and J 1 base; bases outside gene matches: 10. The CDR3 nucleotides read TGTGCCAGCAGCGGCTTATTAGCGGGGGGCTTCCAAGAGACCCAGTACTTC. Protein sequence: CASSGLLAGGFQETQYF.

The gene calls are TRBV7-9 and TRBJ1-1; 7 bases map to TRBD1. The trim removed 5 bases at V and 3 bases at J, leaving 6 bases unmatched. CDR3 size: 14 residues. Germline V gene sequence: CDR1 SEHNR, CDR2 FQNEAQ (reference sequence). CDR3 in DNA: TGTGCCAGCAGCCAGAGGGGGCCGGACACTGAAGCTTTCTTT. This sequence encodes CASSQRGPDTEAFF.

The chain has TRBV30 and TRBJ2-2; D unclear. CDR3 length: 12 amino acids. V lost 1 base to trimming and J lost 3 bases, with 3 bases between them. Germline loops: CDR1 GTSNPN, CDR2 SVGIG (reference sequence). The CDR3 DNA reads as TGTGCCTGGAGTGGAGACACCGGGGAGCTGTTTTTT. Protein product: CAWSGDTGELFF.

The chain employs TRBV19 and TRBJ2-7; TRBD2 agrees at 13 bases. The CDR3 loop spans 16 amino acids. Germline CDR1 is LNHDA and CDR2 is SQIVND (reference sequence). The V gene end was trimmed by 5 bases and the J gene end by 5 bases; junction bases not matched to a gene: 9. The CDR3 region has the DNA TGTGCCAGTAGTTCCAGGACTAGCGGGGGATCCGACGAGCAGTACTTC. It codes for CASSSRTSGGSDEQYF.

V usage is TRBV30 and J usage is TRBJ2-1; 11 nucleotides match TRBD2. Germline CDR1 reads GTSNPN; CDR2 reads SVGIG (reference sequence). Germline trimming cut 0 bases from V and 8 bases from J; bases unmatched to any gene: 12. The CDR3 contains 17 residues. CDR3 protein: CAWSVPSSGRRRDEQFF. For the CDR3, the DNA is TGTGCCTGGAGTGTACCTTCTAGCGGGAGGAGAAGGGATGAGCAGTTCTTC.

V usage is TRBV4-2 and J usage is TRBJ1-2; the D gene is possibly TRBD1 (6 bases). Germline assignment: CDR1 LGHNA and CDR2 YNFKEQ. V lost 1 base to trimming and J lost 0 bases, with 12 bases between them. CDR3 length equals 16 residues. The CDR3 sequence: CASSQARGRPNYGYTF. CDR3 in DNA: TGTGCCAGCAGCCAAGCCAGGGGCCGCCCTAACTATGGCTACACCTTC.

V and J are TRBV19 and TRBJ2-1; D perhaps matches TRBD2 (5 bases). Trimming shortened V by 4 bases and J by 0 bases, and 10 bases separated the two germline ends. The germline CDR1 and CDR2 sequences are LNHDA and SQIVND (reference sequence). The CDR3 loop spans 15 amino acids. The CDR3 DNA reads as TGTGCCAGTAGTACCGGACTCTTCTCCTACAATGAGCAGTTCTTC. Its protein product is CASSTGLFSYNEQFF.

The chain couples TRBV11-2 to TRBJ1-2, with 8 nucleotides matching TRBD1. CDR1 SGHAT and CDR2 FQNNGV come from the germline V gene. The CDR3 is 15 amino acids. The junction had 10 bases not matched to a gene; V was cut back by 4 bases and J by 6 bases. This CDR3 reads CASSSLKGQVDGYTF. The CDR3 DNA is TGTGCCAGCAGCTCCCTCAAGGGACAGGTTGATGGCTACACCTTC.

V usage is TRBV30 and J usage is TRBJ1-1, with a weak D call TRBD1 (6 bases). Trimming removed 1 base from V and 9 bases from J, with 9 bases in between. CDR1 and CDR2 (germline): GTSNPN, SVGIG (reference sequence). The CDR3 is made up of 11 amino acids. Here the CDR3 reads CAWSEGGQAFF. The CDR3 DNA follows: TGTGCCTGGAGTGAGGGGGGGCAAGCTTTCTTT.

The chain employs TRBV27 and TRBJ1-5; D uncertain. The germline V and J ends were trimmed by 4 bases and 5 bases, with 15 bases remaining between them. Germline CDR1 and CDR2: MNHEY and SMNVEV (reference sequence). The CDR3 is made up of 15 amino acids. DNA of the CDR3: TGTGCCAGCAGTTCTATTCAGTCTCTAGATCAGCCCCAGCATTTT. Translation: CASSSIQSLDQPQHF.

This chain connects TRBV11-3 to TRBJ2-7; TRBD1 might be the D (6 bases). The CDR3 spans 16 residues. The V gene's germline CDR1 is SGHNT and CDR2 YENEEA. Trimming pared 4 bases from V and 3 bases from J, leaving 19 bases between. CDR3 in DNA: TGTGCCAGCAGCTCACCCGCTTTTAGGGGGAGCTACGAGCAGTACTTC. Amino acid sequence: CASSSPAFRGSYEQYF.

This chain uses TRBV10-1 with TRBJ2-7; 8 bases map to TRBD1. This CDR3 is 15 amino acids long. Trimming removed 6 bases from V and 0 bases from J; junction bases left unmatched: 7. Per the germline V gene, CDR1 is WNHNN and CDR2 is SYGVQD (reference sequence). The CDR3 coding sequence is TGCGCCAGCAGGAGGGAGGACAGGGTCTCCTACGAGCAGTACTTC. Translation: CASRREDRVSYEQYF.

The chain joins TRBV10-2 to TRBJ2-5; a weak D match, TRBD2 (6 bases). V lost 3 bases, J lost 4 bases, and 9 bases lay in between. Germline CDR1 reads WSHSY; CDR2 reads SAAADI. This CDR3 is 13 amino acids long. The CDR3 sequence is CASSDGEAETQYF. The CDR3 DNA sequence: TGCGCCAGCAGTGATGGGGAGGCAGAGACCCAGTACTTC.

This chain links TRBV5-6 with TRBJ2-3; weak D call: TRBD2 (5 bases). This CDR3 spans 16 amino acids. Per the germline V gene, CDR1 is SGHDT and CDR2 is YYEEEE. Trimming cost V 4 bases and J 2 bases, with 17 bases left between them. The CDR3 bases are TGTGCCAGCAGCGGGATGGAGGAGTATCTCACAGATACGCAGTATTTT. Its protein product is CASSGMEEYLTDTQYF.

This chain connects TRBV28 to TRBJ1-5; tentatively, D is TRBD1 (6 bases). Germline CDR1 MDHEN, CDR2 SYDVKM. V lost 7 bases, J lost 3 bases, and 13 bases lay in between. The CDR3 runs 14 residues. The CDR3 nucleotides are TGTGCCAGCACCTCGGGGGGGCTCAATCAGCCCCAGCATTTT. Its translation: CASTSGGLNQPQHF. Full variable domain (rest looked up from reference TRBV28 and TRBJ1-5): DVKVTQSSRYLVKRTGEKVFLECVQDMDHENMFWYRQDPGLGLRLIYFSYDVKMKEKGDIPEGYSVSREKKERFSLILESASTNQTSMYLCASTSGGLNQPQHFGDGTRLSIL.